Sequencing of this T cell receptor (beta chain) was carried out in a study of response to subunit inactivated influenza vaccine. Findings and limits, study-wide: Authors suggested each seasonal influenza vaccination recruits few new T cells.

This clonotype came up a few times. Its antigen is undetermined. TCRdb re-derived calls from the RT-PCR reads in MiXCR, one entry per CDR3 protein. The table lists roughly 520,000 distinct CDR3 sequences, roughly 25% of them singletons. In germline, CDR1 is MNHNS, CDR2 SASEGT. The CDR3 consists of 15 residues. Trimming cost V 2 bases and J 0 bases; bases outside gene matches: 0. The chain carries TRBV6-1 and TRBJ2-1; 8 bases are a match to TRBD1. Sequencing was performed on CD4+ T cells sorted from PBMCs, taken 4 to 6 days after vaccination. The sequence derives from a man between 50 and 59 years old who received an inactivated influenza vaccine. The CDR3 DNA reads as TGTGCCAGCAGTGAACAGGGGGCCTCCTACAATGAGCAGTTCTTC. This encodes CASSEQGASYNEQFF.